The T cell receptor (beta chain) under discussion was sequenced for a study of T cell responses to AZD1222 COVID-19 vaccine (dated by TCRdb to about 2021). As for the study more broadly: AZD1222 recipients given second doses at about 4 weeks or at about 12 weeks were pooled, since spike-specific TCR depth and breadth were not found to differ between the two schedules. Trial participants were enrolled by age into 18-55, 56-69 and 70-plus year subgroups, with around 150, 28 and 57 TCR-sequenced participants respectively. A total of around 240 trial participants underwent TCR sequencing, of whom about 210 had received two doses of AZD1222 and approximately 25 had received two doses of the MenACWY control vaccine.

The CDR3 regions of human TCRbeta chains were analyzed by immunosequencing. Regarding the original processing steps: Repertoire TCRs were matched against a reference library of SARS-CoV-2-specific TCRs generated with the MIRA antigen-specificity platform. Breadth meant the fraction of unique TCRs that were SARS-CoV-2-associated, whereas depth meant the fraction of total T cells that were SARS-CoV-2-associated. Using the MIRA data, each spike-specific TCR was mapped to the spike region that the TCR reacts to and placed in a CD4 or CD8 class. Log10-transformed breadth and depth values were compared by one-way ANOVA with Sidak's multiple comparisons tests. As stored in TCRdb, this immuneACCESS dataset retains in-frame rearrangements with V and J assigned. A fraction of the clones does not appear; measured against another copy, unresolved V genes explain less than half of the discrepancy, and the remainder lacks a known reason. V and J calls and clone size are given by that table; D and trimming were obtained from the DNA. The sample table shows around 120,000 clones, and around 92% are seen once. About 14% of the sample is in the top ten clones.

Comment on this clone: This receptor's antigen is unknown. Nothing much larger sits one base from this clone, and base qualities are not available.

This specimen's time point label, interpreted: baseline before first vaccination. Samples from vaccinated people were obtained from the UK trials COV001 and COV002, which included a single-blind randomized controlled phase 2/3 trial of AZD1222 (ChAdOx1 nCoV-19) in healthy adults. Trial participant PBMC samples were collected at day 0 and day 28 after the second dose for TCRbeta chain sequencing. Paper-wide results and their limitations: Most participants were white British and females outnumbered males, and the authors suggested that clonal diversity may have been underestimated. Only five or six AZD1222 recipients were SARS-CoV-2 seropositive at baseline, limiting conclusions about previously exposed vaccinees. Because no day 14 peak-response samples were available, repertoires were characterized only after the peak T cell response. The vaccine-associated CD4 TCRs covered the entire spike protein, and the dominant responses fell in regions 160-218 and 743-854. After two AZD1222 doses, both the breadth and the depth of spike-specific TCRs were significantly higher than at day 0 and than in MenACWY recipients. Reportedly, close to half of the unique spike-specific TCRs recognized epitopes lying outside the regions that are mutated in the B.1.351 and B.1.1.7 variants. The 56-69-year group was small, and its depth increase did not reach significance, likely because of low power.

Looking up the germline V gene yields CDR1 SGDLS and CDR2 YYNGEE. Trimming takes 0 bases from V and 0 bases from J, and the germline ends sit 10 bases apart. The CDR3, from cysteine to phenylalanine, totals 16 residues. Solely the CDR3 DNA is kept, with 48 bases framed from the first base. Recombination joined TRBV9 with TRBJ2-1; confidence is insufficient to name the D gene. The clonotype comes from an adult in good health. The source material was peripheral blood, sampled on day 0 of AZD1222 vaccination. The DNA sequence is as follows: TGTGCCAGCAGCGTAGCGGGTGGCAGCTCCTACAATGAGCAGTTCTTC. This sequence encodes CASSVAGGSSYNEQFF.